This section outlines one T cell receptor beta chain sequence together with its context. Its antigen remains unknown. The sample comes from a study of radiotherapy plus CTLA-4 blockade in lung cancer. Notes on the study in general: Radiotherapy was combined with ipilimumab, and tumor-derived TCR clones then expanded in blood.

Participants had chemo-refractory metastatic non-small-cell lung cancer and were treated with focal radiation plus ipilimumab CTLA-4 blockade. TCRdb keeps only in-frame clones here, not all; method: immunoSEQ multiplex PCR. The repertoire consists of tens of thousands of clones, with about 84% occurring once and the leading ten covering approximately 0.81%. Germline V lookup: CDR1 SGHNT, CDR2 YYREEE (reference sequence). This CDR3 has 13 residues. Losses at the gene ends were 4 bases for V and 6 bases for J; bases not matched to a gene: 7. The sequencing here drew on peripheral blood, taken from a patient treated with radiotherapy plus ipilimumab. The genes are TRBV5-4 and TRBJ2-7; 7 bases line up with TRBD2. This clonotype originated in a human donor with non-small cell lung cancer who had stable disease on radiotherapy plus ipilimumab. CDR3 amino acids: CASSPAGEVEQYF. The DNA for the CDR3 is TGTGCCAGCAGCCCGGCGGGGGAAGTCGAGCAGTACTTC.